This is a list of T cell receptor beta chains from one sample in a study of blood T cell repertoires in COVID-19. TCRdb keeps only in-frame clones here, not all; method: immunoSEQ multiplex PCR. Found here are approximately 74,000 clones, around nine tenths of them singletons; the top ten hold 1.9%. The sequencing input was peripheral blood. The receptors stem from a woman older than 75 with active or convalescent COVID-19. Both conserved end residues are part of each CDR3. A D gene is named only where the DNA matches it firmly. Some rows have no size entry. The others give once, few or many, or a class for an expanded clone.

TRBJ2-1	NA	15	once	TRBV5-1	TGCGCCAGCAGCTTAGGGGCCAGCTCCTACAATGAGCAGTTCTTC	CASSLGASSYNEQFF
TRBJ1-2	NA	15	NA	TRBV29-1	TGCAGCGTTCACGCCTCACGGGGGGGAACCTATGGCTACACCTTC	CSVHASRGGTYGYTF
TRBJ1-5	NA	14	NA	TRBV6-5	TGTGCCAGCAGTTACTCGGGCAGAAATCAGCCCCAGCATTTT	CASSYSGRNQPQHF
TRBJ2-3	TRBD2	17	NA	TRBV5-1	TGCGCCAGCAGCTTGGGGGCCCAGCGGGGGGGCCTAGATACGCAGTATTTT	CASSLGAQRGGLDTQYF
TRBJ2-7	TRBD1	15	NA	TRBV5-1	TGCGCCAGCAGCTTGGCATCGGACAGGGGAGGCGAGCAGTACTTC	CASSLASDRGGEQYF
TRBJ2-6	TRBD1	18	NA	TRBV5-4	TGTGCCAGCAGCCCACGGACAGGAGAACTCTCTGGGGCCAACGTCCTGACTTTC	CASSPRTGELSGANVLTF
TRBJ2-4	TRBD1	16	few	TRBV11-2	TGTGCCAGCAGCCCAGACAGGGAGCTAGCCAAAAACATTCAGTACTTC	CASSPDRELAKNIQYF
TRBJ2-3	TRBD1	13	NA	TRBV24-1	TGTGCCACACAGGGACAGGTCACAGATACGCAGTATTTT	CATQGQVTDTQYF
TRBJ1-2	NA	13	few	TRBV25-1	TGTGCCAGCAGCATGGGCCAGGGAGGAGGCTACACCTTC	CASSMGQGGGYTF
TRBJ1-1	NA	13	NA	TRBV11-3	TGTGCCAGCAGCCCCATCTGGGGGGCTGAAGCTTTCTTT	CASSPIWGAEAFF
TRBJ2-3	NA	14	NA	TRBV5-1	TGCGCCAGCAGCTTGGATCGTAGCACAGATACGCAGTATTTT	CASSLDRSTDTQYF
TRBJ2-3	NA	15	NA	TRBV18	TGTGCCAGCTCCACTAGGGGGGGAGGGCCAGATACGCAGTATTTT	CASSTRGGGPDTQYF
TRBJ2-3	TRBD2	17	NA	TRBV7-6	TGTGCCAGCAGCTTAGGGTTAGCGGGGGCTCCCACAGATACGCAGTATTTT	CASSLGLAGAPTDTQYF
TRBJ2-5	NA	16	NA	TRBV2	TGTGCCAGCAGTGAAATTCCCCTTTCGGTGGGCGAGACCCAGTACTTC	CASSEIPLSVGETQYF
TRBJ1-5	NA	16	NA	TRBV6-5	TGTGCCAGCAGTTACTCGGCGGCAGGGCTAAATCAGCCCCAGCATTTT	CASSYSAAGLNQPQHF
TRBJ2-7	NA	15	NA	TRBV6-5	TGTGCCAGCAGTTTTCGGCCACGCGGGGCCTACGAGCAGTACTTC	CASSFRPRGAYEQYF
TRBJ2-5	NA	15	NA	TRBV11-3	TGTGCCAGCAGCCGTCGGGGTGGAATGGAAGAGACCCAGTACTTC	CASSRRGGMEETQYF
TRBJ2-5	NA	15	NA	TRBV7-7	TGTGCCAGCAGCTTAGCGGGGGGGCGTGGAGAGACCCAGTACTTC	CASSLAGGRGETQYF
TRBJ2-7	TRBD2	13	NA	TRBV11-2	TGTGCCAGCAGCCTGGGGGGGAGGGACGAGCAGTACTTC	CASSLGGRDEQYF
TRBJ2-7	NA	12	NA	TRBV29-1	TGCAGCGCTTTGGGACACCAGTGGGAGCAGTACTTC	CSALGHQWEQYF
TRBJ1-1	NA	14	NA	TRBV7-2	TGTGCCAGCAGCTTAAGACGGACAAGGGGGGAAGCTTTCTTT	CASSLRRTRGEAFF
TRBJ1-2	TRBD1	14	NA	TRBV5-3	TGTGCCAGAAGCACTGGACAGGGGAACTATGGCTACACCTTC	CARSTGQGNYGYTF
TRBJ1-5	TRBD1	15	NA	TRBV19	TGTGCCAGTAGTTTCACCGGGACAGGGAATCAGCCCCAGCATTTT	CASSFTGTGNQPQHF
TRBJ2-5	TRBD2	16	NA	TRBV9	TGTGCCAGCAGCGTAGAGGCTAGCGGGGGGGCAGAGACCCAGTACTTC	CASSVEASGGAETQYF
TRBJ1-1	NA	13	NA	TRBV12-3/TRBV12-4	TGTGCCAGCAGTTTCGGTGTTCTCACTGAAGCTTTCTTT	CASSFGVLTEAFF
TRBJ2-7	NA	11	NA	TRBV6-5	TGTGCCAGCACCGCAGGGGTCGAGCAGTACTTC	CASTAGVEQYF
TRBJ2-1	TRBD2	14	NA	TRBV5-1	TGCGCCAGCAGCTCTAGTCCTAGCGGGAACGAGCAGTTCTTC	CASSSSPSGNEQFF
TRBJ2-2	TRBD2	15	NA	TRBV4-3	TGCGCCAGCAGCCGTAGCGGGGCGAACACCGGGGAGCTGTTTTTT	CASSRSGANTGELFF
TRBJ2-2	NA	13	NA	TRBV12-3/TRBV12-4	TGTGCCAGCAGTTTATCCCGGTCCGGGGAGCTGTTTTTT	CASSLSRSGELFF
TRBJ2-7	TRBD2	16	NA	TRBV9	TGTGCCAGCAGCGCTAGGGGCGGGGGAAGCTCCTACGAGCAGTACTTC	CASSARGGGSSYEQYF
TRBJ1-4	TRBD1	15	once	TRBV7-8	TGTGCCAGCAGCGAACGACAGGGCTTTCAGGAAAAACTGTTTTTT	CASSERQGFQEKLFF
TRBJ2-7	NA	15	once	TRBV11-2	TGTGCCAGCAGCTACCCCTTGCATACAGGCTACGAGCAGTACTTC	CASSYPLHTGYEQYF
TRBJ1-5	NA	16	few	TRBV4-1	TGCGCCAGCAGCCACTACGGGCAGGGGCGGAATCAGCCCCAGCATTTT	CASSHYGQGRNQPQHF
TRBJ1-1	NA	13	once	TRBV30	TGTGCCTGGAGGAGTTCGGGGGGCACTGAAGCTTTCTTT	CAWRSSGGTEAFF
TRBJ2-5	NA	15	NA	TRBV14	TGTGCCAGCAGCCAAGATCTGGCAGGGCAAGAGACCCAGTACTTC	CASSQDLAGQETQYF
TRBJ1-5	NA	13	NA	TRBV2	TGTGCCAGCAGTGGACAGGGCAATCAGCCCCAGCATTTT	CASSGQGNQPQHF
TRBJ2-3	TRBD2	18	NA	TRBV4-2	TGTGCCAGCAGCCATTCCCGGCTAGCGGGGGGCCACACAGATACGCAGTATTTT	CASSHSRLAGGHTDTQYF
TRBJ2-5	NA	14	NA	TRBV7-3	TGTGCCAGCAGCTTAGGGACTGCGAAGGAGACCCAGTACTTC	CASSLGTAKETQYF
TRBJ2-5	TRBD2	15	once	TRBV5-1	TGCGCCAGCAGCTCCTCGGGGGGACGGGGAGAGACCCAGTACTTC	CASSSSGGRGETQYF
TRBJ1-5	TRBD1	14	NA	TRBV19	TGTGCCAGTAGTTGGACAGGGTTTGATCAGCCCCAGCATTTT	CASSWTGFDQPQHF
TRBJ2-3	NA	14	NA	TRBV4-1	TGCGCCAGCAGCCAAGTCGGCAGGGCAGATACGCAGTATTTT	CASSQVGRADTQYF
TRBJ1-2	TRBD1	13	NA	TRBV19	TGTGCCAGTAGTGTCGGGACAGCCTATGGCTACACCTTC	CASSVGTAYGYTF
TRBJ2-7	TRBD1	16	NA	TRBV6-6	TGTGCCAGCAGCGACCCACGGACAGGGAGCTCCTACGAGCAGTACTTC	CASSDPRTGSSYEQYF
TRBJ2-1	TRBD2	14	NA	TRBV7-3	TGTGCCAGCAGCTTAATGTCCGCGGGAGACGAGCAGTTCTTC	CASSLMSAGDEQFF
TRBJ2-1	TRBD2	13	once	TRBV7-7	TGTGCTAGCAGCCCCGGACTAGTTAATGAGCAGTTCTTC	CASSPGLVNEQFF
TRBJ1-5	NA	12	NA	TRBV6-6	TGTGCCACCCCCCGGAGCAATCAGCCCCAGCATTTT	CATPRSNQPQHF
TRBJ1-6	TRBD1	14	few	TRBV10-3	TGTGCCGGGACAGGGAACCCCTATAATTCACCCCTCCACTTT	CAGTGNPYNSPLHF
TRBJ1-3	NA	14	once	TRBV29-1	TGCAGCGTTCTTGGGGGGACGCTGGGAAACACCATATATTTT	CSVLGGTLGNTIYF
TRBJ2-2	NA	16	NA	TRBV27	TGTGCCAGCAGTTATCGAGGGAGAACGAACACCGGGGAGCTGTTTTTT	CASSYRGRTNTGELFF
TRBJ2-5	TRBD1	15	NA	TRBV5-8	TGTGCCAGCAGCTTGGGACAGGGCAGACAAGAGACCCAGTACTTC	CASSLGQGRQETQYF
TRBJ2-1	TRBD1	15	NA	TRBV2	TGTGCCAGCACCGAGACAGGGGGCCACTACAATGAGCAGTTCTTC	CASTETGGHYNEQFF
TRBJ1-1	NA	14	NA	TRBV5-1	TGCGCCAGCAGCCGCGACAGGCCCCACACTGAAGCTTTCTTT	CASSRDRPHTEAFF